The sequence of this TCR beta chain was determined in a study of blood T cell repertoires in COVID-19. Repertoires were generated with immunoSEQ multiplex PCR, while TCRdb's copy carries only in-frame clones and drops some. The table has roughly 150,000 clones, roughly 83% seen once. Living in 25 or so US areas, the participants were between roughly 18 and 95 years of age. Within 2 weeks of study entry, exposed participants had contacted a PCR-confirmed or clinician-diagnosed COVID-19 case. The germline gives CDR1 SGHTA, CDR2 FQGNSA. V lost 0 bases, J lost 1 base, and 9 bases lay in between. The CDR3 is 15 amino acids.

The chain employs TRBV7-2 and TRBJ1-1; tentative D call: TRBD1 (5 bases). The sample consisted of PBMCs or T cells enriched from blood (not recorded which). The sequence derives from a man in his sixties or seventies who had been exposed to COVID-19. The CDR3 DNA is TGTGCCAGCAGCTTAGCCCCAGGGCAGAACACTGAAGCTTTCTTT. This gives the protein CASSLAPGQNTEAFF. The full variable domain, with the rest looked up from reference TRBV7-2 and TRBJ1-1, is GAGVSQSPSNKVTEKGKDVELRCDPISGHTALYWYRQSLGQGLEFLIYFQGNSAPDKSGLPSDRFSAERTGGSVSTLTIQRTQQEDSAVYLCASSLAPGQNTEAFFGQGTRLTVV.